The rows below give T cell receptor beta chains drawn from one sample of a study of tumor and adjacent non-tumor tissue in lung cancer. TCRdb re-called the multiplex PCR reads through MiXCR, storing one row per CDR3 protein. The table lists 120,000 to 150,000 distinct CDR3 sequences, around 66% of them singletons. The sequencing input was lung tumor tissue. These receptors were taken from a man between 60 and 75 years old with small cell lung cancer. Each CDR3 is given with its conserved first and last residue. The order of the fields is V gene, J gene, clone size, D gene, CDR3 protein, CDR3 DNA. A D gene is named only where the DNA matches it firmly. Clone size is not always given. Where it is, it says once, few, many or a class for expanded clones.

V gene: TRBV4-1; J gene: TRBJ1-2; clone size: NA; D gene: NA; CDR3 protein: CASSQEASGLNYGYTF; CDR3 DNA: TGCGCCAGCAGCCAAGAGGCCTCGGGACTGAACTATGGCTACACCTTC
V gene: TRBV6-1; J gene: TRBJ2-3; clone size: few; D gene: TRBD1; CDR3 protein: CASTGQNADTQYF; CDR3 DNA: TGTGCCAGCACGGGACAGAATGCAGATACGCAGTATTTT
V gene: TRBV6-1; J gene: TRBJ2-5; clone size: few; D gene: NA; CDR3 protein: CASSGQVLQETQYF; CDR3 DNA: TGTGCCAGCAGTGGGCAGGTACTTCAAGAGACCCAGTACTTC
V gene: TRBV6-6; J gene: TRBJ1-6; clone size: few; D gene: NA; CDR3 protein: CAEWGGSYNSPLHF; CDR3 DNA: TGTGCCGAGTGGGGAGGTTCCTATAATTCACCCCTCCACTTT
V gene: TRBV7-9; J gene: TRBJ2-1; clone size: NA; D gene: TRBD2; CDR3 protein: CATSSGLAGGNEQFF; CDR3 DNA: TGTGCCACCAGCTCGGGACTAGCAGGGGGGAATGAGCAGTTCTTC
V gene: TRBV11-2; J gene: TRBJ2-3; clone size: many; D gene: NA; CDR3 protein: CASTPLLLQTQYF; CDR3 DNA: TGTGCCAGCACCCCCCTCCTCTTGCAAACGCAGTATTTT
V gene: TRBV29-1; J gene: TRBJ2-2; clone size: NA; D gene: NA; CDR3 protein: CSVVLGPANTGELFF; CDR3 DNA: TGCAGCGTCGTACTAGGGCCAGCGAACACAGGGGAGCTGTTTTTT
V gene: TRBV11-1; J gene: TRBJ2-2; clone size: NA; D gene: NA; CDR3 protein: CASSSQDRVDTEELFF; CDR3 DNA: TGTGCCAGCAGCTCCCAGGATAGGGTAGACACCGAGGAGCTGTTTTTT
V gene: TRBV6-1; J gene: TRBJ2-2; clone size: many; D gene: NA; CDR3 protein: CASRERANTGELFF; CDR3 DNA: TGTGCCAGCAGAGAGCGGGCGAACACCGGGGAGCTGTTTTTT
V gene: TRBV30; J gene: TRBJ1-5; clone size: NA; D gene: NA; CDR3 protein: CAWKVKGSNQPQHF; CDR3 DNA: TGTGCCTGGAAAGTGAAAGGAAGCAATCAGCCCCAGCATTTT
V gene: TRBV4-2; J gene: TRBJ2-1; clone size: many; D gene: TRBD2; CDR3 protein: CASSLQTSRSYNEQFF; CDR3 DNA: TGTGCCAGCAGCCTCCAGACTAGCCGGTCCTACAATGAGCAGTTCTTC
V gene: TRBV20-1; J gene: TRBJ1-2; clone size: few; D gene: TRBD1; CDR3 protein: CSAGGTVYGYTF; CDR3 DNA: TGCAGTGCTGGAGGGACAGTCTATGGCTACACCTTC
V gene: TRBV20-1; J gene: TRBJ1-2; clone size: NA; D gene: NA; CDR3 protein: CSATKAAAGYGYIF; CDR3 DNA: TGCAGTGCCACCAAGGCAGCGGCGGGTTATGGCTACATCTTC
V gene: TRBV6-5; J gene: TRBJ2-1; clone size: many; D gene: NA; CDR3 protein: CASSQAGLRGDEQFF; CDR3 DNA: TGTGCCAGCTCGCAGGCGGGACTCCGTGGGGATGAGCAGTTCTTC
V gene: TRBV5-4; J gene: TRBJ2-5; clone size: NA; D gene: NA; CDR3 protein: CASSPARGPQETQYF; CDR3 DNA: TGTGCCAGCAGCCCGGCGCGGGGTCCCCAAGAGACCCAGTACTTC
V gene: TRBV11-2; J gene: TRBJ1-1; clone size: medium-sized; D gene: NA; CDR3 protein: CASSTRAMDPEAFF; CDR3 DNA: TGTGCCAGCAGCACAAGGGCCATGGACCCTGAAGCTTTCTTT
V gene: TRBV10-2; J gene: TRBJ2-1; clone size: NA; D gene: NA; CDR3 protein: CASRTRDIDNEQFF; CDR3 DNA: TGCGCCAGCAGGACTAGGGATATTGACAATGAACAGTTCTTC
V gene: TRBV29-1; J gene: TRBJ1-1; clone size: few; D gene: NA; CDR3 protein: CSVETGSRAFF; CDR3 DNA: TGCAGCGTTGAGACGGGATCCCGAGCTTTCTTT
V gene: TRBV6-2/TRBV6-3; J gene: TRBJ2-1; clone size: few; D gene: NA; CDR3 protein: CASSYRLGAKVEQFF; CDR3 DNA: TGTGCCAGCAGTTACCGGTTGGGGGCTAAGGTTGAGCAGTTCTTC
V gene: TRBV20-1; J gene: TRBJ1-5; clone size: many; D gene: NA; CDR3 protein: CSAKVGGSNQPQHF; CDR3 DNA: TGCAGTGCTAAAGTGGGAGGAAGCAATCAGCCCCAGCATTTT
V gene: TRBV12-3/TRBV12-4; J gene: TRBJ2-1; clone size: NA; D gene: TRBD2; CDR3 protein: CASGISGGFDEQFF; CDR3 DNA: TGTGCCAGCGGAATTAGCGGGGGCTTCGATGAACAGTTCTTC
V gene: TRBV12-3/TRBV12-4; J gene: TRBJ1-1; clone size: NA; D gene: NA; CDR3 protein: CASSSDTEAFF; CDR3 DNA: TGTGCCAGCAGCTCAGATACTGAAGCTTTCTTT
V gene: TRBV6-1; J gene: TRBJ2-7; clone size: NA; D gene: NA; CDR3 protein: CVSRRYSATYEQYF; CDR3 DNA: TGTGTCAGCAGGAGGTATTCGGCCACTTACGAGCAGTACTTC
V gene: TRBV11-2; J gene: TRBJ2-3; clone size: NA; D gene: NA; CDR3 protein: CASRFAGETDTQYF; CDR3 DNA: TGCGCCAGCAGGTTTGCGGGTGAAACAGATACGCAGTATTTT
V gene: TRBV5-1; J gene: TRBJ2-1; clone size: NA; D gene: NA; CDR3 protein: CASSLGAPEAIEQFF; CDR3 DNA: TGCGCCAGTAGCTTGGGGGCCCCGGAGGCCATTGAGCAGTTCTTC
V gene: TRBV6-5; J gene: TRBJ2-1; clone size: NA; D gene: NA; CDR3 protein: CVTSGTPGDEQFF; CDR3 DNA: TGTGTCACTTCAGGGACTCCAGGGGATGAGCAGTTCTTC
V gene: TRBV7-3; J gene: TRBJ2-1; clone size: NA; D gene: TRBD1; CDR3 protein: CASSRDRALNEQFF; CDR3 DNA: TGTGCCAGCAGCCGGGACAGGGCCCTTAATGAGCAGTTCTTC
V gene: TRBV11-3; J gene: TRBJ2-3; clone size: NA; D gene: NA; CDR3 protein: CASSSDGGLPTDTQFF; CDR3 DNA: TGTGCCAGCAGCTCCGACGGCGGGCTTCCCACAGATACACAGTTTTTT
V gene: TRBV11-3; J gene: TRBJ2-2; clone size: NA; D gene: NA; CDR3 protein: CASSLVGVGELFF; CDR3 DNA: TGTGCCAGCAGCTTGGTAGGGGTCGGGGAGCTGTTTTTT
V gene: TRBV20-1; J gene: TRBJ2-2; clone size: NA; D gene: TRBD2; CDR3 protein: CSARLAGANIGEPFF; CDR3 DNA: TGCAGTGCTCGATTAGCGGGGGCGAACATCGGGGAGCCGTTTTTT
V gene: TRBV29-1; J gene: TRBJ2-3; clone size: many; D gene: TRBD1; CDR3 protein: CSVGTGWADTQYF; CDR3 DNA: TGCAGCGTTGGGACAGGGTGGGCAGATACGCAGTATTTT
V gene: TRBV6-1; J gene: TRBJ2-5; clone size: once; D gene: TRBD2; CDR3 protein: CASSGEVAGVQETQYF; CDR3 DNA: TGTGCCAGCAGTGGTGAGGTAGCGGGAGTACAGGAGACACAGTACTTC
V gene: TRBV5-1; J gene: TRBJ2-2; clone size: NA; D gene: NA; CDR3 protein: CASSPPSSGELFF; CDR3 DNA: TGCGCCAGCAGCCCCCCGAGCTCCGGGGAGCTGTTTTTT
V gene: TRBV11-1; J gene: TRBJ1-1; clone size: NA; D gene: NA; CDR3 protein: CTSSLGWYAEAFF; CDR3 DNA: TGTACCAGCAGCTTAGGGTGGTACGCTGAAGCTTTCTTT
V gene: TRBV29-1; J gene: TRBJ2-3; clone size: many; D gene: TRBD2; CDR3 protein: CSVDTGGRYTQYF; CDR3 DNA: TGCAGCGTTGACACGGGAGGGCGGTATACGCAGTATTTT
V gene: TRBV30; J gene: TRBJ2-2; clone size: NA; D gene: NA; CDR3 protein: CAYAWQGMNTGELFF; CDR3 DNA: TGTGCCTATGCGTGGCAGGGGATGAACACCGGGGAGCTGTTTTTT
V gene: TRBV10-3; J gene: TRBJ2-3; clone size: many; D gene: NA; CDR3 protein: CAISGSTDTQYF; CDR3 DNA: TGTGCCATCAGCGGGAGCACAGATACGCAGTATTTT
V gene: TRBV11-2; J gene: TRBJ2-3; clone size: NA; D gene: TRBD2; CDR3 protein: CASSLILAGGPTDTQYF; CDR3 DNA: TGTGCCAGCAGCTTAATCCTAGCGGGAGGGCCCACAGATACGCAGTATTTT
V gene: TRBV20-1; J gene: TRBJ1-4; clone size: NA; D gene: TRBD1; CDR3 protein: CSARVGQPNERLFF; CDR3 DNA: TGCAGTGCTAGAGTGGGACAGCCTAATGAAAGACTGTTTTTT
V gene: TRBV5-1; J gene: TRBJ2-7; clone size: NA; D gene: NA; CDR3 protein: CASSPMGLTYKQYF; CDR3 DNA: TGCGCCAGCAGCCCCATGGGACTTACCTACAAGCAGTACTTC
V gene: TRBV5-5; J gene: TRBJ2-5; clone size: NA; D gene: TRBD1; CDR3 protein: CASNAPQTGGGETQYF; CDR3 DNA: TGTGCCAGCAACGCGCCTCAAACAGGGGGAGGAGAGACCCAGTACTTC
V gene: TRBV11-3; J gene: TRBJ2-5; clone size: NA; D gene: TRBD1; CDR3 protein: CASSADRESQETQYF; CDR3 DNA: TGTGCCAGTAGCGCTGACAGGGAGTCCCAAGAGACCCAGTACTTT
V gene: TRBV6-5; J gene: TRBJ1-1; clone size: NA; D gene: NA; CDR3 protein: CASSPLEVSTEAFF; CDR3 DNA: TGTGCCAGCAGTCCCTTGGAAGTTAGCACTGAAGCTTTCTTT
V gene: TRBV11-3; J gene: TRBJ2-1; clone size: NA; D gene: NA; CDR3 protein: CASSTKSEDEYFF; CDR3 DNA: TGTGCCAGCAGCACAAAGAGTGAGGATGAGTATTTCTTC
V gene: TRBV4-1; J gene: TRBJ1-2; clone size: NA; D gene: NA; CDR3 protein: CSSSQDAGRPSGYTF; CDR3 DNA: TGCTCCAGCAGCCAAGATGCTGGCAGGCCAAGTGGCTACACCTTC
V gene: TRBV20-1; J gene: TRBJ2-1; clone size: NA; D gene: TRBD2; CDR3 protein: CSVRTNGRVEQFF; CDR3 DNA: TGCAGTGTACGGACTAACGGGAGGGTTGAGCAGTTCTTC
V gene: TRBV6-5; J gene: TRBJ2-1; clone size: once; D gene: TRBD2; CDR3 protein: CASSYRGDEQSF; CDR3 DNA: TGTGCCAGCAGTTATCGGGGGGATGAGCAGTCCTTC
V gene: TRBV24-1; J gene: TRBJ2-3; clone size: NA; D gene: NA; CDR3 protein: CATSDTPLPTDTQYF; CDR3 DNA: TGTGCCACCAGTGATACCCCCCTCCCCACAGATACGCAGTATTTT
V gene: TRBV11-3; J gene: TRBJ2-1; clone size: NA; D gene: TRBD2; CDR3 protein: CASSSGLVGGPYSEQFF; CDR3 DNA: TGTGCCAGCAGCTCTGGACTAGTGGGAGGGCCCTACAGTGAGCAGTTCTTC
V gene: TRBV28; J gene: TRBJ2-5; clone size: NA; D gene: TRBD2; CDR3 protein: CASSILPGLAGESQYF; CDR3 DNA: TGTGCCAGCAGTATCCTCCCGGGACTAGCGGGCGAGTCCCAGTACTTC
V gene: TRBV6-5; J gene: TRBJ1-2; clone size: NA; D gene: NA; CDR3 protein: CASSYSRGEGYGYTF; CDR3 DNA: TGTGCCAGCAGTTACTCGAGAGGAGAGGGCTATGGCTACACCTTC
V gene: TRBV29-1; J gene: TRBJ1-2; clone size: NA; D gene: NA; CDR3 protein: CIVLYRYYGYTF; CDR3 DNA: TGCATCGTTTTATACCGTTACTATGGCTACACCTTC
V gene: TRBV4-2; J gene: TRBJ2-5; clone size: many; D gene: NA; CDR3 protein: CASSQDLGQETQYF; CDR3 DNA: TGTGCCAGCAGCCAAGACTTAGGGCAAGAGACCCAGTACTTC